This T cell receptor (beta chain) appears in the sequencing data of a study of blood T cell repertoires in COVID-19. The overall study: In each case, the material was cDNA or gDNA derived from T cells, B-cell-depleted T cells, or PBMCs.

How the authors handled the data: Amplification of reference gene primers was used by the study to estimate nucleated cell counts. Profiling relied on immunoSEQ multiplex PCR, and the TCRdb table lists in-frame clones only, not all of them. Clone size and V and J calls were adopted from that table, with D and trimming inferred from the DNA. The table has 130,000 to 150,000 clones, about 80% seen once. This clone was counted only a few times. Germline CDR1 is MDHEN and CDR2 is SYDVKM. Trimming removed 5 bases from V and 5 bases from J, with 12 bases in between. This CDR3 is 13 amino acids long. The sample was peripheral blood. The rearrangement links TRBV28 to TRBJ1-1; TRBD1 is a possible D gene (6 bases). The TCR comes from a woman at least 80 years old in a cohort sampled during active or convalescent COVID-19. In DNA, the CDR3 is TGTGCCAGCAGTGGCAGGGGTCGGACTGAAGCTTTCTTT. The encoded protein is CASSGRGRTEAFF.